The 23 T cell receptor beta chains given below trace back to one sample, sequenced in a study of sequential checkpoint blockade in melanoma. Treatment reported: randomized to nivolumab then ipilimumab (arm A) or the reverse (arm B). The method was immunoSEQ multiplex PCR; TCRdb's version includes in-frame clones alone and lacks a portion of them. The table includes under 25,000 clones, about four fifths detected once. The sample here was CD8+ T cells sorted from blood (inferred from file names), taken from a patient given nivolumab and ipilimumab in sequence. The receptors were gathered from a human donor with melanoma.

The chain has TRBV11-2 and TRBJ2-3; 8 positions agree with TRBD2. The J segment lost 2 bases and the V segment lost 5 bases, leaving 9 bases of the junction unmatched. The V gene's germline CDR1 is SGHAT and CDR2 FQNNGV. The CDR3 consists of 16 residues. CDR3 residues: CASSAPGTSVTDTQYF. CDR3 in DNA: TGTGCCAGCAGCGCCCCCGGGACTAGTGTCACAGATACGCAGTATTTT.

The chain employs TRBV27 and TRBJ2-1, with a weak D call TRBD2 (6 bases). Trimming stripped 6 bases from V and 0 bases from J, with 12 bases between. Looked up from germline, CDR1 is MNHEY and CDR2 is SMNVEV (reference sequence). This CDR3 contains 15 residues. The DNA of the CDR3 is TGTGCCAGCAGATTAGCGGTAAGCTCCTACAATGAGCAGTTCTTC. As protein: CASRLAVSSYNEQFF.

In regard to this clone: One junction end disagrees with the germline gene, perhaps due to a read error. CDR3 sequence: CASSLAGGLETQYF. As DNA, the CDR3 is TGTGCCAGCAGCCTAGCAGGCGGGTTAGAGACCCAGTACTTC. V and J are TRBV7-9 and TRBJ2-5; a weak D match, TRBD2 (5 bases). The CDR3 consists of 14 residues. Germline CDR1 reads SEHNR; CDR2 reads FQNEAQ (reference sequence).

This rearrangement joins TRBV19 to TRBJ2-1; 12 nucleotides line up with TRBD2. The CDR3 sequence is 16 residues long. The V gene end was trimmed by 5 bases and the J gene end by 1 base; junction bases not matched to a gene: 3. CDR1 is LNHDA and CDR2 is SQIVND in the germline V gene (reference sequence). The CDR3 nucleotides are TGTGCCAGTAGTCCGACTAGCGGGAGATCCTACAATGAGCAGTTCTTC. It is translated as CASSPTSGRSYNEQFF.

This chain connects TRBV7-2 to TRBJ2-5; TRBD2 matches 8 bases. V lost 5 bases and J lost 5; bases outside the gene matches: 16. Germline V gives CDR1 SGHTA, CDR2 FQGNSA. CDR3 length equals 17 residues. The CDR3 reads CASSRYPTAGGWETQYF. The DNA for the CDR3 is TGTGCCAGCAGCCGCTATCCTACGGCGGGAGGCTGGGAGACCCAGTACTTC.

J is TRBJ2-4 and V is TRBV7-9, with 8 nucleotides matching TRBD2. Per the germline V gene, CDR1 is SEHNR and CDR2 is FQNEAQ (reference sequence). V was pared by 5 bases and J by 1 base, with 4 bases of the junction left unmatched. The CDR3 runs to 15 residues. This CDR3 is CASSPTGGAKNIQYF. In nucleotides, the CDR3 is TGTGCCAGCAGCCCGACGGGAGGGGCCAAAAACATTCAGTACTTC.

The rearrangement uses TRBV11-3 and TRBJ1-1, with D uncertain. The CDR3 spans 13 residues. Germline CDR1 is SGHNT and CDR2 is YENEEA. V dropped 3 bases and J dropped 0 bases, with 5 bases sitting between them. The CDR3, as DNA: TGTGCCAGCAGCTTGAGCCTGAACACTGAAGCTTTCTTT. This gives the protein CASSLSLNTEAFF.

The table lists this clone with a count of one. V gene TRBV19 combines with J gene TRBJ1-2, with TRBD1 matching 10 bases. This CDR3 comprises 14 residues. Germline V gives CDR1 LNHDA, CDR2 SQIVND (reference sequence). V gave up 7 bases and J gave up 8 bases; unmatched junction bases: 10. As DNA, the CDR3 is TGTGCCAGTACCGAGACAGGGGGCCAGAGGGGCTACACCTTC. This codes for CASTETGGQRGYTF. Variable domain in full (rest from reference TRBV19 and TRBJ1-2): DGGITQSPKYLFRKEGQNVTLSCEQNLNHDAMYWYRQDPGQGLRLIYYSQIVNDFQKGDIAEGYSVSREKKESFPLTVTSAQKNPTAFYLCASTETGGQRGYTFGSGTRLTVV.

The chain combines TRBV6-6 with TRBJ2-1; no firm D call. The CDR3 loop spans 11 amino acids. The germline V gene has CDR1 MNHNY and CDR2 SVGAGI (reference sequence). V lost 7 bases, J lost 6 bases, and 7 bases lay in between. The CDR3 DNA is TGTGCCAGCACCTATGTCAATGAGCAGTTCTTC. Translating gives CASTYVNEQFF.

J is TRBJ2-2 and V is TRBV7-9, with 7 positions matching TRBD1. The CDR3 covers 15 residues. Unmatched junction bases numbered 5, after V lost 1 base and J lost 6 bases. Per germline, CDR1 SEHNR and CDR2 FQNEAQ (reference sequence). This CDR3 is CASSLGQGRAGELFF. CDR3 DNA sequence: TGTGCCAGCAGCTTAGGACAGGGTCGGGCCGGGGAGCTGTTTTTT.

The gene calls are TRBV2 and TRBJ2-5; 12 nucleotides match TRBD2. Losses at the gene ends were 6 bases for V and 5 bases for J; bases not matched to a gene: 7. CDR3 size: 15 residues. The germline V gene encodes CDR1 SNHLY and CDR2 FYNNEI. This CDR3 is CASRKGLAGGETQYF. CDR3 DNA: TGTGCCAGCAGGAAGGGACTAGCGGGTGGTGAGACCCAGTACTTC. Full variable domain (rest looked up from reference TRBV2 and TRBJ2-5): EPEVTQTPSHQVTQMGQEVILRCVPISNHLYFYWYRQILGQKVEFLVSFYNNEISEKSEIFDDQFSVERPDGSNFTLKIRSTKLEDSAMYFCASRKGLAGGETQYFGPGTRLLVL.

The CDR3 is CASSLRTGGRQPQHF. CDR3 in DNA: TGTGCCAGCAGCCTACGGACAGGGGGCCGCCAGCCCCAGCATTTT. The chain couples TRBV7-2 to TRBJ1-5, with TRBD1 matching over 11 bases. J lost 7 bases, V lost 5 bases, and 7 bases had no gene match. The germline gives CDR1 SGHTA, CDR2 FQGNSA. The CDR3 spans 15 residues.

The CDR3 region has the DNA TGTGCCAGCAGCCGGACAGCGGGAAATGAAAAACTGTTTTTT. This encodes CASSRTAGNEKLFF. J is TRBJ1-4 and V is TRBV11-3, with D tentatively TRBD1 (6 bases). The germline CDR1 and CDR2 sequences are SGHNT and YENEEA. Deletions cut 5 bases from V and 5 bases from J, with 12 bases between. The CDR3 spans 14 residues.

This clone was counted a single time. V is TRBV28 and J is TRBJ2-5; no firm D call. The closer fit of TRBJ2-7 to the DNA end suggests the J call may be wrong. CDR1 MDHEN and CDR2 SYDVKM come from the germline V gene. This CDR3 is built from 14 residues. The chain's CDR3 is CASSLVEKFYEQYF. The DNA of the CDR3 is TGTGCCAGCAGTTTAGTGGAGAAATTCTACGAGCAGTACTTC.

The chain carries TRBV4-2 and TRBJ2-2; 9 nucleotides line up with TRBD1. After removal of 2 bases from V and 2 bases from J, the junction contained 9 bases not matched to a gene. Germline loops: CDR1 LGHNA, CDR2 YNFKEQ. The CDR3 is 18 amino acids. The CDR3 DNA is TGTGCCAGCAGCCAAAACGCGCCGGGACAGGGTAACACCGGGGAGCTGTTTTTT. It translates to CASSQNAPGQGNTGELFF.

The chain joins TRBV7-2 to TRBJ2-5, with TRBD1 matching over 9 bases. The CDR3 runs to 18 residues. The V gene's germline CDR1 is SGHTA and CDR2 FQGNSA. V shed 5 bases and J 1 base; nucleotides not matched to a gene: 14. CDR3 nucleotide sequence: TGTGCCAGCAGCATAGGTCCAACAGGGGGCATCGGCCAAGAGACCCAGTACTTC. Protein product: CASSIGPTGGIGQETQYF.

The chain has TRBV7-2 and TRBJ1-2; perhaps TRBD1 as D (6 bases). Per germline, CDR1 SGHTA and CDR2 FQGNSA. The CDR3 is 16 residues long. V was pared by 4 bases and J by 0 bases, with 15 bases between. CDR3 sequence (DNA): TGTGCCAGCAGCTGGGGGGGGGCAGTTTCTAACTATGGCTACACCTTC. It encodes CASSWGGAVSNYGYTF. The whole variable domain, remainder taken from reference TRBV7-2 and TRBJ1-2, is GAGVSQSPSNKVTEKGKDVELRCDPISGHTALYWYRQSLGQGLEFLIYFQGNSAPDKSGLPSDRFSAERTGGSVSTLTIQRTQQEDSAVYLCASSWGGAVSNYGYTFGSGTRLTVV.

Comment on this clone: Relative to the germline gene, one junction end is altered; a read error may explain this. This chain connects TRBV7-7 to TRBJ2-1; 11 positions agree with TRBD2. CDR1 and CDR2 (germline): SSHAT, FNYEAQ (reference sequence). This CDR3 region has 14 residues. The CDR3 bases are TGTGCTAGCAGCTTTGGGACTAGCGGTAATGAGCAGTTCTTC. Amino acids: CASSFGTSGNEQFF. Full variable domain (rest looked up from reference TRBV7-7 and TRBJ2-1): GAGVSQSPRYKVTKRGQDVTLRCDPISSHATLYWYQQALGQGPEFLTYFNYEAQPDKSGLPSDRFSAERPEGSISTLTIQRTEQRDSAMYRCASSFGTSGNEQFFGPGTRLTVL.

The chain is built from TRBV30 and TRBJ2-2, with 10 bases matching TRBD2. After removal of 5 bases from V and 6 bases from J, the junction contained 12 bases not matched to a gene. Per germline, CDR1 GTSNPN and CDR2 SVGIG (reference sequence). This CDR3 contains 16 residues. The CDR3 DNA is TGTGCCTGGGGTGGCCTGGGGCTAGCGGGAGCCGGGGAGCTGTTTTTT. Its protein is CAWGGLGLAGAGELFF.

V and J are TRBV28 and TRBJ1-3; 8 positions match TRBD1. Germline CDR1 and CDR2: MDHEN and SYDVKM. The CDR3 has 15 amino acids. V lost 6 bases and J lost 4; bases outside the gene matches: 8. The CDR3 sequence: CASSLRTGLGNTIYF. Here the CDR3 DNA reads TGTGCCAGCAGCCTCAGGACAGGGTTGGGAAACACCATATATTTT.

This clone was recorded only once. The gene calls are TRBV5-1 and TRBJ2-3; maybe TRBD2 (6 bases). The germline CDR1 and CDR2 sequences are SGHRS and YFSETQ. Between the trimmed V and J ends, which lost 3 bases and 2 bases, there was a span of 22 bases. The CDR3 is 18 amino acids. This CDR3 reads CASSSRRDSSLLTDTQYF. CDR3 DNA sequence: TGCGCCAGCAGCTCCCGGCGGGACTCCTCATTACTCACAGATACGCAGTATTTT.

CDR3 nucleotides: TGTGCCAGCTCTCCCGGCGGGGGGGAGGCGACCTACGAGCAGTACTTC. Translation: CASSPGGGEATYEQYF. V and J are TRBV18 and TRBJ2-7, with 9 nucleotides matching TRBD2. The CDR3 is made up of 16 amino acids. The V and J ends lost 6 bases and 2 bases, in that order; junction bases with no gene match: 11. Germline V gives CDR1 KGHSH, CDR2 LQKENI. The variable domain in full, with the rest retrieved from reference TRBV18 and TRBJ2-7, is NAGVMQNPRHLVRRRGQEARLRCSPMKGHSHVYWYRQLPEEGLKFMVYLQKENIIDESGMPKERFSAEFPKEGPSILRIQQVVRGDSAAYFCASSPGGGEATYEQYFGPGTRLTVT.

V and J are TRBV2 and TRBJ2-4, with 9 bases matching TRBD1. Unmatched junction bases numbered 4, after V lost 4 bases and J lost 6 bases. Germline V CDR1 and CDR2: SNHLY, FYNNEI. The CDR3 is made up of 14 amino acids. CDR3 sequence reads: CASSGSGQGNIQYF. Written as DNA, the CDR3 is TGTGCCAGCAGTGGTTCGGGACAGGGAAACATTCAGTACTTC.